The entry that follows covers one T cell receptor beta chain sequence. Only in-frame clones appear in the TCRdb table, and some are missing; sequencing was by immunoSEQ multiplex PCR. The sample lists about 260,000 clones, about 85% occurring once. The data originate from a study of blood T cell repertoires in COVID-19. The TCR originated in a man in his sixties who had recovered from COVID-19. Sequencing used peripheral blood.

The CDR3 protein is CASSGAGTLKKLFF. The CDR3 nucleotides read TGTGCCAGCAGCGGGGCGGGGACCCTCAAAAAACTGTTTTTT. This chain links TRBV11-2 with TRBJ1-4; D may be TRBD1 (5 bases). CDR1 and CDR2 from the germline V gene are SGHAT and FQNNGV. There are 14 residues in the CDR3. Trimming shortened V by 5 bases and J by 9 bases, and 16 bases separated the two germline ends.